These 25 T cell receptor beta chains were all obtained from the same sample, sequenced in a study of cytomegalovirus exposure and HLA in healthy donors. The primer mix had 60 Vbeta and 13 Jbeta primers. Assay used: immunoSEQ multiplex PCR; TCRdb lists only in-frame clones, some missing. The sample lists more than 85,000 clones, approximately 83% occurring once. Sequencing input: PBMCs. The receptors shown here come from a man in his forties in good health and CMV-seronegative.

CDR3 in DNA: TGTGCCAGCAGCGAAACAGGGGGTAATTCACCCCTCCACTTT. Translated, it gives CASSETGGNSPLHF. V is TRBV7-3 and J is TRBJ1-6; TRBD1 agrees at 8 bases. Looked up from germline, CDR1 is SGHTA and CDR2 is FQGTGA. CDR3 length: 14 residues. V was clipped by 5 bases and J by 6 bases; unmatched bases: 3.

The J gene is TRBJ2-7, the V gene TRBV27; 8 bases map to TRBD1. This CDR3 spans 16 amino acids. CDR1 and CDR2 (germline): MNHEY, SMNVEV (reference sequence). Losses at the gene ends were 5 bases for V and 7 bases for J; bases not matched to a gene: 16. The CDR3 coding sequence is TGTGCCAGCAGTAAGGACAGGGTTGGTCTCCGCCATGAGCAGTACTTC. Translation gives CASSKDRVGLRHEQYF.

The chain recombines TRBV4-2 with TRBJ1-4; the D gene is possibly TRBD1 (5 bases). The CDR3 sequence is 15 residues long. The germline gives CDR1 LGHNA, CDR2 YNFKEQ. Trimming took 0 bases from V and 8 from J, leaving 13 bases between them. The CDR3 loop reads CASSQDLGLREKLFF. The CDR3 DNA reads TGTGCCAGCAGCCAAGATCTGGGACTTAGAGAAAAACTGTTTTTT.

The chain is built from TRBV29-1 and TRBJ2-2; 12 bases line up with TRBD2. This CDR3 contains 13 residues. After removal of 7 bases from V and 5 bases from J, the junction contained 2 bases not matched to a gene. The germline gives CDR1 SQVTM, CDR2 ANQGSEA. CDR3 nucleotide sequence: TGCAGCGGTGGACTAGCGGGGACCGGGGAGCTGTTTTTT. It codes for CSGGLAGTGELFF.

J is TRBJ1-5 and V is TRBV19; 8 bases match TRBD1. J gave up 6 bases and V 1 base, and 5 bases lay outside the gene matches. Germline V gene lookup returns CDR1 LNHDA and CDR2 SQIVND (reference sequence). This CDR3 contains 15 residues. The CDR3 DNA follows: TGTGCCAGTAGTATAGGCAGGGGGCGGACTCAGCCCCAGCATTTT. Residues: CASSIGRGRTQPQHF.

The CDR3 reads CASSSQWGQTQYF. The CDR3 DNA sequence: TGCGCCAGCAGCTCCCAGTGGGGGCAGACCCAGTACTTC. The chain links TRBV5-1 to TRBJ2-5, with D possibly matching TRBD1 (6 bases). The CDR3 is made up of 13 amino acids. The germline V gene encodes CDR1 SGHRS and CDR2 YFSETQ. Trimming cost V 3 bases and J 6 bases, with 12 bases left between them.

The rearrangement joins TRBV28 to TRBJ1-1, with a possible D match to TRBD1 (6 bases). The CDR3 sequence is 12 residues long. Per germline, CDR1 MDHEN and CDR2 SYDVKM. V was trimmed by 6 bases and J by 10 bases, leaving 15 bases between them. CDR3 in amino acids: CASSRDRRSAFF. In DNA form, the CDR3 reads TGTGCCAGCAGCCGCGACAGGCGATCAGCTTTCTTT. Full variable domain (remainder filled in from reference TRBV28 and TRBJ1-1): DVKVTQSSRYLVKRTGEKVFLECVQDMDHENMFWYRQDPGLGLRLIYFSYDVKMKEKGDIPEGYSVSREKKERFSLILESASTNQTSMYLCASSRDRRSAFFGQGTRLTVV.

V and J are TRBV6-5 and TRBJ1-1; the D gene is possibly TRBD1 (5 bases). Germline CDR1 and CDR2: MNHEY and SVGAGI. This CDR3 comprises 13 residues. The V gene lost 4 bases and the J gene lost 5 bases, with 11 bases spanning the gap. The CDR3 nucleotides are TGTGCCAGCAGTTCACCGGGGGGGACTGAAGCTTTCTTT. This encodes CASSSPGGTEAFF.

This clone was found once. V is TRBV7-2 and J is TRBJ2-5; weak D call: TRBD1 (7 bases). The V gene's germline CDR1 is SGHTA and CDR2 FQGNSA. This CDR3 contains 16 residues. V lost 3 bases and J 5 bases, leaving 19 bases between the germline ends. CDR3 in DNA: TGTGCCAGCAGCTTTCGCCACAGGGGACTTACGGAGACCCAGTACTTC. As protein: CASSFRHRGLTETQYF.

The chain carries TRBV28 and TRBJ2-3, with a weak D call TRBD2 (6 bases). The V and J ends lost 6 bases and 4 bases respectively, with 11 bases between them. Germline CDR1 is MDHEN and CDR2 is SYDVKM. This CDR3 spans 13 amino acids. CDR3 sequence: CASRTGVPDTQYF. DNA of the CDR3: TGTGCCAGCAGAACGGGGGTACCAGATACGCAGTATTTT.

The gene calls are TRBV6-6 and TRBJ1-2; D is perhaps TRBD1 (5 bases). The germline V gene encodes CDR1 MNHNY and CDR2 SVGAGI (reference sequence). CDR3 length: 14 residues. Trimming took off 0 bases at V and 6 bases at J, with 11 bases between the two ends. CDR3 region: CASSYSGTIDGYTF. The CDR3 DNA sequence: TGTGCCAGCAGTTACTCAGGGACTATAGATGGCTACACCTTC.

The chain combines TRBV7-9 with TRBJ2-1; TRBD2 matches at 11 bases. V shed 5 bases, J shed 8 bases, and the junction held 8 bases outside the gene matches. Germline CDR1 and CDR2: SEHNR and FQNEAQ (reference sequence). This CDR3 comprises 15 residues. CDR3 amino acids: CASSPLAGGRDEQFF. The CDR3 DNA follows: TGTGCCAGCAGCCCCCTAGCGGGGGGTCGGGATGAGCAGTTCTTC.

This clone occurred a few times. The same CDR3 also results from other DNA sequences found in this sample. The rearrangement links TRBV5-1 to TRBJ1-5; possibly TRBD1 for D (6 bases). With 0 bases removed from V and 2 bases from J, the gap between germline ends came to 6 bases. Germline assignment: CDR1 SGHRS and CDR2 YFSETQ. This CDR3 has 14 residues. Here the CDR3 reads CASSLEGGNQPQHF. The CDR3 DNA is TGCGCCAGCAGCTTGGAGGGGGGCAATCAGCCCCAGCATTTT.

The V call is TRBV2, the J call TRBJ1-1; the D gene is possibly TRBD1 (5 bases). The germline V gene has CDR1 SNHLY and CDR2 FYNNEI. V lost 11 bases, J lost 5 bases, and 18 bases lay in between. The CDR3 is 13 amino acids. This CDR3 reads CAAGDGKTTEAFF. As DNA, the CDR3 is TGTGCCGCGGGGGACGGGAAGACAACTGAAGCTTTCTTT.

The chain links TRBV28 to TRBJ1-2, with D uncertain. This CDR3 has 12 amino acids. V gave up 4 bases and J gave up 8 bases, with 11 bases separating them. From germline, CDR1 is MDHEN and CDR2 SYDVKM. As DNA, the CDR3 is TGTGCCAGCAGTTGGGAGTTTAGAGGCTACACCTTC. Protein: CASSWEFRGYTF.

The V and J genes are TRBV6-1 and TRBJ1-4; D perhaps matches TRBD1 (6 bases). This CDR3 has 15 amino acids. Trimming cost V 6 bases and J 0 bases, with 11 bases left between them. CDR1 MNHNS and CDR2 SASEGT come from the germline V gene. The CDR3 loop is CASRVGTTTNEKLFF. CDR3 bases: TGTGCCAGCAGGGTCGGGACAACAACTAATGAAAAACTGTTTTTT.

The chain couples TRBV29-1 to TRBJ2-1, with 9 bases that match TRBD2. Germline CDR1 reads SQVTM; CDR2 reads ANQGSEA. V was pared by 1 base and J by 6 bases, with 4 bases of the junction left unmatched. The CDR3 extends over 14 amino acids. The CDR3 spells CSVEGTSALNEQFF. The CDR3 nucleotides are TGCAGCGTTGAAGGGACTAGCGCCCTCAATGAGCAGTTCTTC.

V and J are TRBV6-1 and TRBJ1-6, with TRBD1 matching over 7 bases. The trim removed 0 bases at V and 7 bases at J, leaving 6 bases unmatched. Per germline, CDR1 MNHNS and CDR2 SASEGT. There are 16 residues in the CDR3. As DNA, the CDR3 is TGTGCCAGCAGTGAAGCGAGTGTACAGGGGAATTCACCCCTCCACTTT. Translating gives CASSEASVQGNSPLHF.

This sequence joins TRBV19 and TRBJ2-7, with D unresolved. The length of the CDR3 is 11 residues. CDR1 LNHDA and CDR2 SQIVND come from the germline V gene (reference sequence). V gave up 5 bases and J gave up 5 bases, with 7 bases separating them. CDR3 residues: CASSFSHEQYF. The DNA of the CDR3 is TGTGCCAGTAGTTTTAGCCACGAGCAGTACTTC.

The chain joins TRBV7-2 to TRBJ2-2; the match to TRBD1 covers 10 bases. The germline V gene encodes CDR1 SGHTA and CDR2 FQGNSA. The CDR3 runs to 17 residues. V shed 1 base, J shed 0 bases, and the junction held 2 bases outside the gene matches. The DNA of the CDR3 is TGTGCCAGCAGCTTAGTAGGACAGGGGGCGAACACCGGGGAGCTGTTTTTT. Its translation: CASSLVGQGANTGELFF.

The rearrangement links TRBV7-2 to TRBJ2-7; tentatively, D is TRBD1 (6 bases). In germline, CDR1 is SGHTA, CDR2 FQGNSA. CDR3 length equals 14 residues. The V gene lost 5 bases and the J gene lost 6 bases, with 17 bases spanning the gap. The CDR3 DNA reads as TGTGCCAGCAGCCCCCGGACAGTGGTAGGCGAGCAGTACTTC. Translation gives CASSPRTVVGEQYF. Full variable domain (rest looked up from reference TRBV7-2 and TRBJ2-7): GAGVSQSPSNKVTEKGKDVELRCDPISGHTALYWYRQSLGQGLEFLIYFQGNSAPDKSGLPSDRFSAERTGGSVSTLTIQRTQQEDSAVYLCASSPRTVVGEQYFGPGTRLTVT.

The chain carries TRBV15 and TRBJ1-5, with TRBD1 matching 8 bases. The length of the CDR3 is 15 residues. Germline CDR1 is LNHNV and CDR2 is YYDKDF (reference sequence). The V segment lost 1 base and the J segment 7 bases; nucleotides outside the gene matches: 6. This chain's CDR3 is CATSRVGQGPQPQHF. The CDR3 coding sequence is TGTGCCACCAGCAGAGTCGGACAGGGTCCCCAGCCCCAGCATTTT.

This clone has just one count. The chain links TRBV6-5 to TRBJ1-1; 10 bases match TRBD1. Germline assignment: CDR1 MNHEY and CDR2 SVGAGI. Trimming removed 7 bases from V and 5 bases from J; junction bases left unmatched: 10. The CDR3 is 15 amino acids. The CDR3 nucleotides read TGTGCCAGCACCGGGACAGGGGCTGTCAGGACTGAAGCTTTCTTT. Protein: CASTGTGAVRTEAFF.

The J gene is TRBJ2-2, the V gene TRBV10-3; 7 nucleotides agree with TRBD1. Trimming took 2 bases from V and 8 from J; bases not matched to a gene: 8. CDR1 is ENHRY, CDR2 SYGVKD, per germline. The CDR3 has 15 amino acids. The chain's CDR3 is CAISEATGISGELFF. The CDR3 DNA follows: TGTGCCATCAGTGAGGCGACAGGGATTTCAGGGGAGCTGTTTTTT.

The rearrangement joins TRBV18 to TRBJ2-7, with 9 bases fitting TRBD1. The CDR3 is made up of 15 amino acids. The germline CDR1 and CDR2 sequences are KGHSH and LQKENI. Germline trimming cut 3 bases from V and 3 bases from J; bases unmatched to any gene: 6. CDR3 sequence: CASSPGDRDFYEQYF. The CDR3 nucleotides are TGTGCCAGCTCACCGGGGGACAGGGACTTCTACGAGCAGTACTTC.